Below are 31 T cell receptor beta chains sequenced from a single sample in a study of response to subunit inactivated influenza vaccine. TCRdb reprocessed the RT-PCR reads via MiXCR and lists one record per CDR3 protein. There are more than 600,000 distinct CDR3 sequences in the sample; 18% occur only once, and 9.5% to 13% lies in the top ten. The material was PBMCs from blood, obtained around 5 days after vaccination. These receptor sequences come from a man aged 45-60 years who received an inactivated influenza vaccine.

This clonotype was detected only a few times. The rearrangement uses TRBV18 and TRBJ1-1; D gene unclear. V dropped 2 bases and J dropped 6 bases, with 19 bases sitting between them. Germline CDR1 KGHSH, CDR2 LQKENI. The CDR3 has 16 residues. The CDR3, as DNA: TGTGCCAGCTCACCATTCGTTGGTATTCCCCCGGCTGAAGCTTTCTTT. Translating gives CASSPFVGIPPAEAFF.

The table lists this clonotype with a few counts. This chain links TRBV10-3 with TRBJ2-3; 7 nucleotides agree with TRBD2. Trimming cost V 8 bases and J 8 bases; bases outside gene matches: 16. The CDR3 has 15 residues. CDR1 and CDR2 from the germline V gene are ENHRY and SYGVKD. In DNA, the CDR3 is TGTGCCATCGAGGACCCTAGAGCCCGGGGGGTTACGCAGTATTTT. Translation gives CAIEDPRARGVTQYF.

This clonotype was counted a few times. V usage is TRBV5-6 and J usage is TRBJ2-5; D is possibly TRBD2 (6 bases). Germline V gene data show CDR1 as SGHDT and CDR2 as YYEEEE. V shed 1 base and J shed 0 bases, with 10 bases lying between them. The CDR3 consists of 15 residues. The chain's CDR3 is CASSLSDYDQETQYF. CDR3 coding DNA: TGTGCCAGCAGCTTGTCGGACTATGACCAAGAGACCCAGTACTTC.

The gene calls are TRBV6-5 and TRBJ2-1; D might be TRBD2 (7 bases). V lost 0 bases and J 0 bases, leaving 12 bases between the germline ends. Germline CDR1 reads MNHEY; CDR2 reads SVGAGI. The CDR3 consists of 17 residues. CDR3 residues: CASSYSGGGYSYNEQFF. In nucleotides, the CDR3 is TGTGCCAGCAGTTACTCGGGCGGGGGCTACTCCTACAATGAGCAGTTCTTC.

J is TRBJ2-7 and V is TRBV5-1; D is possibly TRBD1 or TRBD2 (5 bases each). The germline V gene has CDR1 SGHRS and CDR2 YFSETQ. The CDR3 totals 16 residues. V lost 4 bases, J lost 3 bases, and 20 bases lay in between. The CDR3 DNA follows: TGCGCCAGCAGCCCCACGGTCGGGGCGGTGGGCTACGAGCAGTACTTC. It codes for CASSPTVGAVGYEQYF.

This clonotype came up a few times. The chain's CDR3 is CASSVLGSNTGELFF. The CDR3 nucleotides read TGTGCCAGCAGCGTACTGGGGTCGAACACCGGGGAGCTGTTTTTT. The rearrangement uses TRBV9 and TRBJ2-2; D ambiguous. V lost 1 base and J lost 0, with 7 bases in between. CDR1 and CDR2 from the germline V gene are SGDLS and YYNGEE. The CDR3 is 15 amino acids. Complete variable domain (other parts from reference TRBV9 and TRBJ2-2): DSGVTQTPKHLITATGQRVTLRCSPRSGDLSVYWYQQSLDQGLQFLIQYYNGEERAKGNILERFSAQQFPDLHSELNLSSLELGDSALYFCASSVLGSNTGELFFGEGSRLTVL.

This clonotype was seen only a few times. This chain connects TRBV30 to TRBJ2-7; D tentatively fits TRBD1 or TRBD2 (7 bases each). Looked up from germline, CDR1 is GTSNPN and CDR2 is SVGIG (reference sequence). The CDR3 has 13 residues. The V end was cut by 3 bases, the J end by 6 bases, with 15 bases between. The CDR3 here is CAWSPGGAGEQYF. As DNA, the CDR3 is TGTGCCTGGAGCCCAGGGGGGGCCGGCGAGCAGTACTTC.

This clonotype has more than one count but fewer than ten. The chain couples TRBV3-1 to TRBJ2-5, with D perhaps matching TRBD2 (5 bases). The germline V gene encodes CDR1 LGHDT and CDR2 YNNKEL (reference sequence). The CDR3 has 14 amino acids. V lost 2 bases and J 5 bases, leaving 12 bases between the germline ends. Here the CDR3 reads CASSQPSSWETQYF. CDR3 bases: TGTGCCAGCAGCCAACCTAGCTCCTGGGAGACCCAGTACTTC.

The chain is built from TRBV4-3 and TRBJ2-5; 10 bases fit TRBD1. The germline V gene has CDR1 LGHNA and CDR2 YSLEER. CDR3 length: 16 amino acids. The junction had 11 bases not matched to a gene; V was cut back by 5 bases and J by 5 bases. CDR3 region: CASSSERQGAWETQYF. CDR3 DNA sequence: TGCGCCAGCAGCTCAGAAAGACAGGGGGCTTGGGAGACCCAGTACTTC.

This clonotype was counted between two and nine times. V gene TRBV5-1 combines with J gene TRBJ1-4, with D possibly matching TRBD1 (5 bases). Germline CDR1 is SGHRS and CDR2 is YFSETQ. V gave up 4 bases and J gave up 6 bases, with 16 bases separating them. The CDR3 loop spans 15 amino acids. The CDR3, as DNA: TGCGCCAGCAGCCCCACACCTATCAGGGATGAAAAACTGTTTTTT. Translating it yields CASSPTPIRDEKLFF.

V and J are TRBV15 and TRBJ2-2; D gene ambiguous. This CDR3 is built from 16 residues. The germline V gene has CDR1 LNHNV and CDR2 YYDKDF (reference sequence). V was trimmed by 3 bases and J by 0 bases, leaving 11 bases between them. The chain's CDR3 is CATSRGPEANTGELFF. The DNA of the CDR3 is TGTGCCACCAGCAGGGGCCCGGAAGCGAACACCGGGGAGCTGTTTTTT.

The rearrangement uses TRBV20-1 and TRBJ2-1, with D unclear. Trimming pared 3 bases from V and 4 bases from J, leaving 13 bases between. Germline V gives CDR1 DFQATT, CDR2 SNEGSKA (reference sequence). This CDR3 spans 14 amino acids. The CDR3 DNA reads as TGCAGTGCTAGGGGCGTTTTCGGGTACAATGAGCAGTTCTTC. It is translated as CSARGVFGYNEQFF.

This rearrangement joins TRBV28 to TRBJ1-2, with D unresolved. This CDR3 comprises 15 residues. V was shortened by 6 bases and J by 0 bases, with 14 bases between the two germline ends. The germline V gene encodes CDR1 MDHEN and CDR2 SYDVKM. The CDR3 region is CASRPTDVANYGYTF. The CDR3 region has the DNA TGTGCCAGCAGACCCACGGACGTAGCTAACTATGGCTACACCTTC.

Worth noting for this clonotype: At one end, the junction sequence differs from germline, possibly due to a read error. The chain combines TRBV7-2 with TRBJ1-2; D not certain. CDR1 is SGHTA, CDR2 FQGNSA, per germline. The CDR3 has 12 amino acids. The CDR3 bases are TGTGCCAGCAGCTTAGCGAGGGCAGAGCCGATCTTC. This translates into CASSLARAEPIF.

This chain connects TRBV28 to TRBJ2-2; no firm D call. V lost 7 bases to trimming and J lost 1 base, with 10 bases between them. This CDR3 spans 14 amino acids. Germline lookup yields CDR1 MDHEN and CDR2 SYDVKM. CDR3 in amino acids: CASISLENTGELFF. DNA for the CDR3: TGTGCCAGCATCTCCCTTGAGAACACCGGGGAGCTGTTTTTT.

The V gene is TRBV6-2 or TRBV6-3, the J gene TRBJ2-3; 14 bases are a match to TRBD2. Per germline, CDR1 MNHEY and CDR2 SVGEGT. V was pared by 3 bases and J by 6 bases, with 11 bases of the junction left unmatched. CDR3 length: 18 residues. CDR3: CASSYSPGTSGRKDTQYF. CDR3 nucleotides: TGTGCCAGCAGTTATTCCCCCGGGACTAGCGGGAGAAAGGATACGCAGTATTTT.

This clonotype appeared a few times. The V and J genes are TRBV20-1 and TRBJ2-2; a possible D gene is TRBD1 (6 bases). The CDR3 spans 14 residues. V lost 6 bases to trimming and J lost 3 bases, with 14 bases between them. Germline V CDR1 and CDR2: DFQATT, SNEGSKA (reference sequence). CDR3 region: CSATDSVDTGELFF. CDR3 bases: TGCAGTGCAACGGACAGTGTTGACACCGGGGAGCTGTTTTTT.

The chain links TRBV12-3 or TRBV12-4 to TRBJ2-7; 8 bases match TRBD1. V trimming: 1 base; J trimming: 3 bases; junction bases outside the gene matches: 20. The CDR3 is 20 amino acids. This CDR3 is CASSLGYALSDREKVYEQYF. CDR3 nucleotide sequence: TGTGCCAGCAGTTTAGGTTACGCCCTTTCGGACAGGGAGAAGGTCTACGAGCAGTACTTC.

This clonotype was counted between two and nine times. This rearrangement joins TRBV9 to TRBJ1-2; D gene unclear. Between the trimmed V and J ends, which lost 4 bases and 4 bases, there was a span of 14 bases. The CDR3 sequence is 14 residues long. Germline CDR1 is SGDLS and CDR2 is YYNGEE. CDR3: CASSQDYPGYGYTF. CDR3 nucleotides: TGTGCCAGCAGCCAGGATTATCCGGGCTATGGCTACACCTTC.

The chain is built from TRBV2 and TRBJ1-1; D is uncertain. There are 14 residues in the CDR3. V was pared by 2 bases and J by 0 bases, with 7 bases between. Germline lookup yields CDR1 SNHLY and CDR2 FYNNEI. The CDR3 DNA is TGTGCCAGCAGTGAATTGATTCTGAACACTGAAGCTTTCTTT. Translating it yields CASSELILNTEAFF.

The chain recombines TRBV5-6 with TRBJ1-1; unclear D gene. Looked up from germline, CDR1 is SGHDT and CDR2 is YYEEEE. The V end lost 1 base, the J end lost 7 bases, and 8 bases lay between the germline ends. The CDR3 is 12 residues long. CDR3 in amino acids: CASSLFGLEAFF. CDR3 DNA sequence: TGTGCCAGCAGCTTGTTTGGGCTTGAAGCTTTCTTT. Variable domain in full (rest from reference TRBV5-6 and TRBJ1-1): DAGVTQSPTHLIKTRGQQVTLRCSPKSGHDTVSWYQQALGQGPQFIFQYYEEEERQRGNFPDRFSGHQFPNYSSELNVNALLLGDSALYLCASSLFGLEAFFGQGTRLTVV.

This clonotype appeared a few times. The rearrangement joins TRBV12-3 or TRBV12-4 to TRBJ2-3; TRBD2 matches 8 bases. The CDR3 is 12 residues long. V was pared by 6 bases and J by 14 bases, with 10 bases of the junction left unmatched. The CDR3 bases are TGTGCCAGCAGCCAGAGGCGGGGGGCCCTGTATTTT. Residues: CASSQRRGALYF.

In this sample, this clonotype turned up a few times. The rearrangement joins TRBV10-2 to TRBJ1-5, with a weak D call TRBD1 (6 bases). Germline CDR1 and CDR2: WSHSY and SAAADI. CDR3 length: 14 amino acids. Trimming took 3 bases from V and 1 from J, leaving 7 bases between them. The CDR3 spells CASSDGQSNQPQHF. CDR3 in DNA: TGCGCCAGCAGTGATGGACAGAGCAATCAGCCCCAGCATTTT.

In the case of this clonotype: A much larger clone lies one base from this, so it may be a read error. This likely comes from a read error, as the CDR3 has no conserved phenylalanine or tryptophan at its end. The V gene is TRBV7-2, the J gene TRBJ1-5; D unresolved. V was shortened by 5 bases and J by 4 bases, with 9 bases between the two germline ends. The germline V gene encodes CDR1 SGHTA and CDR2 FQGNSA. The CDR3 is 13 residues long. CDR3 DNA: TGTGCCAGCAGCGGCCGGGGTAATCAGCCCCAGCATGTT. This codes for CASSGRGNQPQHV.

V usage is TRBV28 and J usage is TRBJ1-2, with a possible D match to TRBD1 (5 bases). Germline CDR1 and CDR2: MDHEN and SYDVKM. The length of the CDR3 is 14 residues. V lost 6 bases and J 8 bases, leaving 19 bases between the germline ends. In DNA form, the CDR3 reads TGTGCCAGCAGACCCCCGGGGCGCGATCTCGGCTACACCTTC. This translates into CASRPPGRDLGYTF.

This clonotype has a count of ten or more. V and J are TRBV15 and TRBJ1-2, with 7 bases fitting TRBD1. This CDR3 has 16 amino acids. V shed 1 base, J shed 1 base, and the junction held 6 bases outside the gene matches. Germline V lookup: CDR1 LNHNV, CDR2 YYDKDF (reference sequence). CDR3 in amino acids: CATSRGGTERNYGYTF. CDR3 DNA: TGTGCCACCAGCAGAGGGGGGACAGAACGTAACTATGGCTACACCTTC.

The chain links TRBV12-3 or TRBV12-4 to TRBJ2-7, with D hard to call. The V gene lost 2 bases and the J gene lost 2 bases, with 10 bases spanning the gap. This CDR3 is built from 14 residues. CDR3 sequence reads: CASSLTYGTYEQYF. In DNA, the CDR3 is TGTGCCAGCAGTTTAACTTACGGAACCTACGAGCAGTACTTC.

This clonotype was detected a few times. This chain joins TRBV3-1 and TRBJ2-1; 16 bases line up with TRBD2. The germline CDR1 and CDR2 sequences are LGHDT and YNNKEL (reference sequence). The J segment lost 7 bases and the V segment lost 0 bases, leaving 6 bases of the junction unmatched. The CDR3 is made up of 18 amino acids. The CDR3 loop is CASSQEGLAGGLSNEQFF. CDR3 coding DNA: TGTGCCAGCAGCCAAGAGGGACTAGCGGGAGGGCTTTCAAATGAGCAGTTCTTC.

This chain links TRBV12-3 or TRBV12-4 with TRBJ2-3; 10 bases align to TRBD1. CDR3 length: 15 residues. V lost 5 bases, J lost 4 bases, and 6 bases stayed unmatched. The CDR3 spells CASSRQGARPDTQYF. CDR3 DNA sequence: TGTGCCAGCAGTCGACAGGGGGCGCGTCCAGATACGCAGTATTTT.

This clonotype was seen a few times. The CDR3 sequence: CASSLRGTGINEQFF. The DNA for the CDR3 is TGCGCCAGCAGCTTGAGGGGGACTGGGATCAATGAGCAGTTCTTC. The chain combines TRBV5-1 with TRBJ2-1, with D perhaps matching TRBD1 or TRBD2 (6 bases each). Per germline, CDR1 SGHRS and CDR2 YFSETQ. Trimming took off 1 base at V and 6 bases at J, with 14 bases between the two ends. CDR3 length: 15 residues.

In this sample, this clonotype turned up a few times. V and J are TRBV28 and TRBJ1-2; a possible D gene is TRBD1 (5 bases). Deletions cut 5 bases from V and 5 bases from J, with 18 bases between. CDR3 length equals 15 residues. CDR1 and CDR2 (germline): MDHEN, SYDVKM. CDR3 sequence (DNA): TGTGCCAGCAGTGCATTGGAGCTGACAGCTTATGGCTACACCTTC. It translates to CASSALELTAYGYTF.